This T cell receptor (beta chain) stems from a study of OX40 agonist ivuxolimab in advanced cancers. The table came from immunoSEQ multiplex PCR; TCRdb's copy has only in-frame clones and leaves some out. The sample records roughly 90,000 clones, 90% to 95% being singletons. The sequence came from an adult with an advanced solid tumor such as melanoma, head and neck, liver or kidney cancer. Source: CD4+ or CD8+ T cells sorted from blood, taken in a trial of the OX40 agonist ivuxolimab.

CDR3 region: CASSVGSFNYGYTF. CDR3 nucleotide sequence: TGTGCCAGCAGTGTGGGGAGTTTTAACTATGGCTACACCTTC. The chain combines TRBV6-1 with TRBJ1-2; the D is unclear. Looked up from germline, CDR1 is MNHNS and CDR2 is SASEGT. This CDR3 region has 14 residues. Trimming shortened V by 4 bases and J by 1 base, and 10 bases separated the two germline ends.